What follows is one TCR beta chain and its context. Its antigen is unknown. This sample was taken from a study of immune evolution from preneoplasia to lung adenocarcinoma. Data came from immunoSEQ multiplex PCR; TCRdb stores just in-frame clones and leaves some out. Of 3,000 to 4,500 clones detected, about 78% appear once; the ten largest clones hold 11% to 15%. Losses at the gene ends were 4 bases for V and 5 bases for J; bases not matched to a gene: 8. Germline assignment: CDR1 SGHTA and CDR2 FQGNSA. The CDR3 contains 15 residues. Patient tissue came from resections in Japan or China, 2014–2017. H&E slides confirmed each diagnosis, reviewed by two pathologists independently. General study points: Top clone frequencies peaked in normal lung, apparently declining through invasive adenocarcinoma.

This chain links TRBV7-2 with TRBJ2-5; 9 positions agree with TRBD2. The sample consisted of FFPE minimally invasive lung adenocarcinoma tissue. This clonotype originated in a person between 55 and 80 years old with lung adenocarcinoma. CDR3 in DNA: TGTGCCAGCAGCTCCGGAGCGGGAGGTCGGGAGACCCAGTACTTC. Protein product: CASSSGAGGRETQYF. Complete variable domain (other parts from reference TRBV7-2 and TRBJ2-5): GAGVSQSPSNKVTEKGKDVELRCDPISGHTALYWYRQSLGQGLEFLIYFQGNSAPDKSGLPSDRFSAERTGGSVSTLTIQRTQQEDSAVYLCASSSGAGGRETQYFGPGTRLLVL.